The subject of this entry is one TCR beta chain. Transcripts of RNA were the source for amplifying TCR beta CDR3 regions. RT-PCR with HTBI primers came first, then second-round multiplex PCR. TCRdb itself ran the multiplex PCR reads through MiXCR, one entry per CDR3 protein. The sample includes about 740,000 distinct CDR3 sequences, approximately 40% of them seen just once. This record comes from a study of Graves' ophthalmopathy and Graves' hyperthyroidism. J lost 5 bases, V lost 6 bases, and 9 bases had no gene match. This CDR3 comprises 15 residues. Sequencing was carried out using peripheral blood. This receptor was taken from an adult man with Graves' ophthalmopathy. The J gene is TRBJ2-5, the V gene TRBV12-3 or TRBV12-4; 10 bases fit TRBD1. The CDR3 here is CASSLDRGSFETQYF. Written as DNA, the CDR3 is TGTGCCAGCAGCTTGGACAGGGGGAGCTTTGAGACCCAGTACTTC.